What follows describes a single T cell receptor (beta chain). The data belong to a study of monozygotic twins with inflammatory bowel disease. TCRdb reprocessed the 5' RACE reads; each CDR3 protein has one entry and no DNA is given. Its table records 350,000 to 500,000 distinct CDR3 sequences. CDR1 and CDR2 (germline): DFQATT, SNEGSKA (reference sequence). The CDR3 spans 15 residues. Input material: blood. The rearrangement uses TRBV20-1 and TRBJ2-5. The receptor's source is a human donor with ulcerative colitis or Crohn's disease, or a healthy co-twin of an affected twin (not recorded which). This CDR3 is CSARDDSIPQETQYF.